One sample yielded the 4 T cell receptor beta chains listed below, sequenced in a study of blood T cell repertoires in COVID-19. Sequencing used immunoSEQ multiplex PCR; TCRdb keeps in-frame clones, though not all of them. The data show about 100,000 clones, with around four fifths seen just once and less than 35% held by the top ten. What was sequenced was peripheral blood. The receptor source for this set is a man in his 70s with active or convalescent COVID-19.

The chain combines TRBV4-2 with TRBJ1-2; TRBD1 agrees at 11 bases. This CDR3 is built from 16 residues. Germline CDR1 LGHNA, CDR2 YNFKEQ. V dropped 0 bases and J dropped 7; count of bases not matched to a gene: 7. CDR3 amino acids: CASSQDRGQGGSGYTF. The CDR3 nucleotides read TGTGCCAGCAGCCAAGATCGGGGACAGGGGGGGAGTGGCTACACCTTC.

The V call is TRBV2, the J call TRBJ2-6; D possibly corresponds to TRBD1 (7 bases). Germline CDR1 and CDR2: SNHLY and FYNNEI. There are 17 residues in the CDR3. Deletions cut 2 bases from V and 2 bases from J, with 13 bases between. Here the CDR3 DNA reads TGTGCCAGCAGTGAATCCAGGGGGGTGGCTGGGGCCAACGTCCTGACTTTC. Residues: CASSESRGVAGANVLTF.

J is TRBJ2-3 and V is TRBV30, with 7 positions matching TRBD1. The junction had 5 bases not matched to a gene; V was cut back by 0 bases and J by 2 bases. Germline V CDR1 and CDR2: GTSNPN, SVGIG (reference sequence). CDR3 length: 15 residues. The CDR3 region is CAWSVQGGPTDTQYF. For the CDR3, the DNA is TGTGCCTGGAGTGTACAAGGGGGCCCCACAGATACGCAGTATTTT.

This clone has a single count. This chain joins TRBV7-8 and TRBJ2-7, with 8 bases aligning to TRBD1. This CDR3 contains 15 residues. The V segment lost 5 bases and the J segment 5 bases; nucleotides outside the gene matches: 11. Germline V CDR1 and CDR2: SGHVS, FQNEAQ. For the CDR3, the DNA is TGTGCCAGCAGCGTTTCAGGGGGCGCGAGCCACGAGCAGTACTTC. It translates to CASSVSGGASHEQYF.